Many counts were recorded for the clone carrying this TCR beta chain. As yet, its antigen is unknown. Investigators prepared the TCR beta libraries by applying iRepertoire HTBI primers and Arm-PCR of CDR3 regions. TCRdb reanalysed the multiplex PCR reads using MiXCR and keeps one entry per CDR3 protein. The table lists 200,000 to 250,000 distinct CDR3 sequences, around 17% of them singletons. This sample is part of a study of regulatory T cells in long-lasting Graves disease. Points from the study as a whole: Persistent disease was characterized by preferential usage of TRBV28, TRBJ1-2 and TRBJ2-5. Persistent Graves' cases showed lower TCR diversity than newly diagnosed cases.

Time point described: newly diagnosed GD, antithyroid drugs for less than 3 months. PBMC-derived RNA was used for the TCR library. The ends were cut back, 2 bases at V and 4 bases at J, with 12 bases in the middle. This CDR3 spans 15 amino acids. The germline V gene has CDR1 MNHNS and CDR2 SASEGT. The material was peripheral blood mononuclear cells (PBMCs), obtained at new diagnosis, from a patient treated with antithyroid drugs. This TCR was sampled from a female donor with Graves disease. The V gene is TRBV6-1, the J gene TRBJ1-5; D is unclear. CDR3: CASSEHGGLNQPQHF. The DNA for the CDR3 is TGTGCCAGCAGTGAACATGGAGGGTTAAATCAGCCCCAGCATTTT.